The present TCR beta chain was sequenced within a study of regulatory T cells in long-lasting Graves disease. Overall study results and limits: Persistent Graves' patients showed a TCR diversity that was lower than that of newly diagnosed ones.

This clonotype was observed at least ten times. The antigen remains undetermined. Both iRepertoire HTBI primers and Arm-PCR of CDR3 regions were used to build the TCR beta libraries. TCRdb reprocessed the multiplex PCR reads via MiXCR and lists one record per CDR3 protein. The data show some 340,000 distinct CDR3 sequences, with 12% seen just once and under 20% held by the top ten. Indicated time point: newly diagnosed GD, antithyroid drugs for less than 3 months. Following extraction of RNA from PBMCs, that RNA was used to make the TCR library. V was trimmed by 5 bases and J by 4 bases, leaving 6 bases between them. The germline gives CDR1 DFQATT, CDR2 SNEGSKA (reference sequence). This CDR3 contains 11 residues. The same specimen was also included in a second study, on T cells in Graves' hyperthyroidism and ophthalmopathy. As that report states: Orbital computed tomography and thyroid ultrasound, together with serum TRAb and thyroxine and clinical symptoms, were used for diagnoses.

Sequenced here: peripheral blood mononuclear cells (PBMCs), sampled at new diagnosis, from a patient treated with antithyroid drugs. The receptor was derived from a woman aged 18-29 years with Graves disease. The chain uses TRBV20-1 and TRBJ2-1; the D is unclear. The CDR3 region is CSASFYNEQFF. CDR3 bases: TGCAGTGCTTCATTTTACAATGAGCAGTTCTTC.